This is a list of T cell receptor beta chains from one sample in a study of T cells in Graves' hyperthyroidism and ophthalmopathy. TCRdb fed the multiplex PCR reads into MiXCR, producing one record per CDR3 protein. Among about 640,000 distinct CDR3 sequences listed, about a fifth were seen once. Sequenced sample: blood. All receptors come from a man aged 25-40 years with Graves' ophthalmopathy. The CDR3 runs from the conserved cysteine through the conserved F or W. A D gene is named only where the DNA matches it firmly. The size of a clone is reported for some rows only, either as once, few or many, or as a class for expanded clones.

DNA | CDR3 | V | size | J | length | D
TGTGCCAGCAGTTTAGGGACTAGCGGGAACACAGATACGCAGTATTTT | CASSLGTSGNTDTQYF | TRBV27 | many | TRBJ2-3 | 16 | TRBD2
TGTGCCAGCAGCTTAATGGGGGCCCAATTTGATGGCTACACCTTC | CASSLMGAQFDGYTF | TRBV7-3 | . | TRBJ1-2 | 15 | .
TGCAGTGCTAGGCCGACTCATCCCGAGCCCCAGCATTTT | CSARPTHPEPQHF | TRBV20-1 | many | TRBJ1-5 | 13 | .
TGTGCCAGCAGACCTAGCTCAGGGACAGGGGATGCCGAGCAGTACTTC | CASRPSSGTGDAEQYF | TRBV7-9 | . | TRBJ2-7 | 16 | TRBD1
TGTGCCAGCGGTCTAGTTGAAAAACTGTTTTTT | CASGLVEKLFF | TRBV6-1 | few | TRBJ1-4 | 11 | .
TGCAGTGCTAGAGATCGACTAGCGGGAGGCGGGGGTTGGGAGACCCAGTACTTC | CSARDRLAGGGGWETQYF | TRBV20-1 | . | TRBJ2-5 | 18 | TRBD2
TGTGCCAGCTCATTCCCCAGACAGGGGGCCTACGAGCAGTACTTC | CASSFPRQGAYEQYF | TRBV18 | few | TRBJ2-7 | 15 | TRBD1
TGTGCCTGGAGTGTACAGAGTGGTGGCGGGGAGCTGTTTTTT | CAWSVQSGGGELFF | TRBV30 | few | TRBJ2-2 | 14 | .
TGTGCCAGCAGTTCTGGACAGGGGGCTCACTACGAGCAGTACTTC | CASSSGQGAHYEQYF | TRBV6-5 | . | TRBJ2-7 | 15 | TRBD1
TGTGCCAGCAGCTTGTCTGGGGGAGGGCCAGAAGATACGCAGTATTTT | CASSLSGGGPEDTQYF | TRBV5-4 | few | TRBJ2-3 | 16 | TRBD2
TGTGCCAGCCGCCTCGTAGGGAGCTCCTACGAGCAGTACTTC | CASRLVGSSYEQYF | TRBV28 | . | TRBJ2-7 | 14 | .
TGCGCCAGCAGCCACTTTCGGGCGAACACCGGGGAGCTGTTTTTT | CASSHFRANTGELFF | TRBV4-3 | . | TRBJ2-2 | 15 | .
TGCAGTGCTAGGATTCCCGGAGGGAGGGCCTACGAGCAGTACTTC | CSARIPGGRAYEQYF | TRBV20-1 | many | TRBJ2-7 | 15 | TRBD2
TGTGCCACCAGCAGAGATACGGTCCGATTGGAGACCCAGTACTTC | CATSRDTVRLETQYF | TRBV15 | few | TRBJ2-5 | 15 | .
TGTGCCAGCAGTTTATTCAACGAGCAGTACTTC | CASSLFNEQYF | TRBV28 | few | TRBJ2-7 | 11 | .
TGTGCCAGCAGCCCCCCCGGCGGGAGCACAGATACGCAGTATTTT | CASSPPGGSTDTQYF | TRBV7-9 | few | TRBJ2-3 | 15 | .
TGTGCCAGCAGCTTCCAGGGGAAAGAGACCCAGTACTTC | CASSFQGKETQYF | TRBV7-8 | many | TRBJ2-5 | 13 | .
TGTGCCAGCAGCTTGTGGGGTAGCAGTCTTGAGCAGTACTTC | CASSLWGSSLEQYF | TRBV5-6 | . | TRBJ2-7 | 14 | .
TGTGCCTGGAGTGTAATGGGGACCTACGAGCAGTACTTC | CAWSVMGTYEQYF | TRBV30 | many | TRBJ2-7 | 13 | .
TGCGCCAGCTTCAAGGGGAGCTCCTACAATGAGCAGTTCTTC | CASFKGSSYNEQFF | TRBV5-1 | many | TRBJ2-1 | 14 | .
TGCAGCGTTGAAAGTAACTCCTACGAGCAGTACTTC | CSVESNSYEQYF | TRBV29-1 | . | TRBJ2-7 | 12 | .
TGCAGTGCTAGGTGGATCGAACCTGGAGTAGGAAGATACAATGAGCAGTTCTTC | CSARWIEPGVGRYNEQFF | TRBV20-1 | . | TRBJ2-1 | 18 | .
TGCAGTGCTAGAATCGGACTAGCGGTTTCCTACAATGAGCAGTTCTTC | CSARIGLAVSYNEQFF | TRBV20-1 | few | TRBJ2-1 | 16 | TRBD2
TGTGCCAGTGAGGACGGTGCCGGGGAGCTGTTTTTT | CASEDGAGELFF | TRBV7-6 | few | TRBJ2-2 | 12 | .
TGTGCCAGCAGCTTGGGGTCGGCCGGGGCCAACGTCCTGACTTTC | CASSLGSAGANVLTF | TRBV5-6 | . | TRBJ2-6 | 15 | .
TGTGCCAGCAGTTCCCGATTGGACGTTCTCTATGGCTACACCTTC | CASSSRLDVLYGYTF | TRBV28 | many | TRBJ1-2 | 15 | .
TGTGCCTGGAGACGGAGGGCGGGAGCGAAAGATGAGCAGTTCTTC | CAWRRRAGAKDEQFF | TRBV30 | . | TRBJ2-1 | 15 | TRBD2
TGTGCCAGCAGTCCTCCTTCCCAGGATCCAGAGACCCAGTACTTC | CASSPPSQDPETQYF | TRBV7-6 | . | TRBJ2-5 | 15 | .
TGCAGTGCGGGACCGGGATTTAGATCCTACGAGCAGTTCTTC | CSAGPGFRSYEQFF | TRBV20-1 | . | TRBJ2-1 | 14 | .
TGTGCCAGTTCCTTCTCGAGGGGCCCGAACACCGGGGAGCTGTTTTTT | CASSFSRGPNTGELFF | TRBV19 | . | TRBJ2-2 | 16 | .
TGTGCCAGCAGCCAAGTTCTGGCTAGCGGACTCACCGGGGAGCTGTTTTTT | CASSQVLASGLTGELFF | TRBV4-2 | once | TRBJ2-2 | 17 | TRBD2
TGTGCCAGCAGCGTATATATAGACAATGAGCAGTTCTTC | CASSVYIDNEQFF | TRBV9 | . | TRBJ2-1 | 13 | .
TGTGCCAGCAGCCCCGGGCCTTACACAGATACGCAGTATTTT | CASSPGPYTDTQYF | TRBV7-2 | many | TRBJ2-3 | 14 | .
TGTGCCAGCAGTTTATGGAATGGAGAGACCCAGTACTTC | CASSLWNGETQYF | TRBV27 | many | TRBJ2-5 | 13 | .
TGTGCCAGCAGCCAGACAGGGGGACCTACCGGGGAGCTGTTTTTT | CASSQTGGPTGELFF | TRBV7-9 | many | TRBJ2-2 | 15 | TRBD1
TGCGCCAGCAGCCAAGGAGGCAGTAGAAACTATCAGCCCCAGCATTTT | CASSQGGSRNYQPQHF | TRBV4-1 | few | TRBJ1-5 | 16 | .
TGCAGTGCTAGACATCATGCCGTCCGGGGGGAGAGCTCCTATAATTCACCCCTCCACTTT | CSARHHAVRGESSYNSPLHF | TRBV20-1 | . | TRBJ1-6 | 20 | .
TGTGCCAGCACACCAGGGACTAGCGGGTTCTACGAGCAGTACTTC | CASTPGTSGFYEQYF | TRBV11-2 | . | TRBJ2-7 | 15 | TRBD2
TGTGCCAGCAGCCCGACAGGGAGCTTCGATGAGCAGTTCTTC | CASSPTGSFDEQFF | TRBV3-1 | many | TRBJ2-1 | 14 | TRBD1
TGTGCCAGCAGTCCACGATTGAGGGCGAACTATGGCTACACCTTC | CASSPRLRANYGYTF | TRBV12-3/TRBV12-4 | few | TRBJ1-2 | 15 | .
TGTGCTAGCAGCTTAAAGGGACTAGCGGGAGACAATGAGCAGTTCTTC | CASSLKGLAGDNEQFF | TRBV7-7 | many | TRBJ2-1 | 16 | TRBD2
TGTGCCATCAGTTCCGGGCTCCTGGCGAAAAATGAGCAGTTCTTC | CAISSGLLAKNEQFF | TRBV10-3 | many | TRBJ2-1 | 15 | .
TGTGCCAGCTCACTGATAGACACGGTAGAACACATTCAGTACTTC | CASSLIDTVEHIQYF | TRBV18 | . | TRBJ2-4 | 15 | .
TGTGCCAGCAGCTTGACGTCCGGGGAATACGAGCAGTACTTC | CASSLTSGEYEQYF | TRBV11-2 | many | TRBJ2-7 | 14 | .
TGTGCCACCAGTGATCGCCGGGATAGGGAAACAGATACGCAGTATTTT | CATSDRRDRETDTQYF | TRBV24-1 | few | TRBJ2-3 | 16 | .
TGTGCCAGCAGCTTAGATGCTAGCGGGAGGTCCTCCTACAATGAGCAGTTCTTC | CASSLDASGRSSYNEQFF | TRBV7-8 | . | TRBJ2-1 | 18 | TRBD2
TGCAGTGCCCAGGGACACTTCAATCAGCCCCAGCATTTT | CSAQGHFNQPQHF | TRBV20-1 | few | TRBJ1-5 | 13 | .
TGTGCCAGCAGTTCTACGGGGGGAGCGGGAGCCTACGAGCAGTACTTC | CASSSTGGAGAYEQYF | TRBV12-3/TRBV12-4 | few | TRBJ2-7 | 16 | TRBD2
TGTGCCAGTAGCTATGGACAGCTACCTAACTATGGCTACACCTTC | CASSYGQLPNYGYTF | TRBV19 | . | TRBJ1-2 | 15 | .
TGTGCCAGCAGTTTACTATGGGGCCGGACCGGGGAGCTGTTTTTT | CASSLLWGRTGELFF | TRBV27 | few | TRBJ2-2 | 15 | .
TGTGCCAGCAGTTACTCGGGACAGGGGGCGCTCGAGCAGTACTTC | CASSYSGQGALEQYF | TRBV6-4 | few | TRBJ2-7 | 15 | TRBD1
TGTGCCAGCAGCTTAGCGGGCCAAAGCCCCCTCAATGAGCAGTTCTTC | CASSLAGQSPLNEQFF | TRBV7-9 | few | TRBJ2-1 | 16 | .
TGTGCCAGCAGGCTACAGGGGCAAATGCTAGGCGAGCAGTACTTC | CASRLQGQMLGEQYF | TRBV2 | . | TRBJ2-7 | 15 | TRBD1
TGTGCCAGCAGTTTAAATTCGCGAAACTCCTACGAGCAGTACTTC | CASSLNSRNSYEQYF | TRBV12-3/TRBV12-4 | many | TRBJ2-7 | 15 | .